One sample yielded the 14 T cell receptor beta chains listed below, sequenced in a study of human T cells and chemical hapten exposure. Regarding time point: pre-sensitization, week 0. The sample's treatment: therapeutic diphenylcyclopropenone sensitization with weekly scalp DPC. TCRdb independently ran MiXCR on the RACE reads; one entry per CDR3 protein. There are about 68,000 distinct CDR3 sequences in the sample; over 9.5% occur only once, and roughly 5.2% lies in the top ten. Sequencing was performed on whole blood, taken in connection with sensitization to the hapten diphenylcyclopropenone (DPC). These TCRs come from a woman aged 50 to 60 with alopecia areata. Some clones in this sample may be carry-over from other donors' samples.

This rearrangement joins TRBV12-3 or TRBV12-4 to TRBJ2-1; TRBD2 matches at 14 bases. With V trimmed by 6 bases and J by 6 bases, 4 bases remained unmatched. This CDR3 is built from 15 residues. CDR3 coding DNA: TGTGCCAGCAGGACGGGGACTAGCGGGAGCAATGAGCAGTTCTTC. Its protein product is CASRTGTSGSNEQFF.

There are many counts of this clonotype. The V call is TRBV7-6, the J call TRBJ2-3; D is perhaps TRBD1 (5 bases). Trimming pared 5 bases from V and 4 bases from J, leaving 16 bases between. CDR3 size: 15 residues. Germline V gives CDR1 SGHVS, CDR2 FNYEAQ. CDR3: CASSQRGQQADTQYF. In DNA, the CDR3 is TGTGCCAGCAGCCAAAGGGGCCAGCAGGCAGATACGCAGTATTTT.

This clonotype has only a few counts. The CDR3 region is CASSITENTEAFF. The CDR3 DNA sequence: TGTGCCAGCAGTATAACAGAGAACACTGAAGCTTTCTTT. The V gene is TRBV6-2 or TRBV6-3, the J gene TRBJ1-1; D gene unclear. Trimming removed 5 bases at V and 1 base at J, with 8 bases between. There are 13 residues in the CDR3. CDR1 MNHEY and CDR2 SVGEGT come from the germline V gene.

This clonotype was seen a single time. The chain joins TRBV24-1 to TRBJ2-3; D may be TRBD2 (6 bases). CDR1 is KGHDR and CDR2 is SFDVKD in the germline V gene. V shed 4 bases and J shed 3 bases, with 13 bases lying between them. The CDR3 contains 15 residues. The DNA of the CDR3 is TGTGCCACCAGTGACCCAAAAGGGACTACAGATACGCAGTATTTT. It yields the protein CATSDPKGTTDTQYF.

This clonotype turned up a few times. The V and J genes are TRBV9 and TRBJ2-1; weak D call: TRBD1 (6 bases). The germline V gene encodes CDR1 SGDLS and CDR2 YYNGEE. This CDR3 has 14 residues. V dropped 7 bases and J dropped 2 bases, with 13 bases sitting between them. DNA of the CDR3: TGTGCCAGCTCGGGCAGGGGTACCTACAATGAGCAGTTCTTC. This codes for CASSGRGTYNEQFF.

This clonotype was counted a few times. The V and J genes are TRBV27 and TRBJ2-1, with 8 bases identical to TRBD2. In germline, CDR1 is MNHEY, CDR2 SMNVEV (reference sequence). CDR3 length equals 16 residues. V dropped 6 bases and J dropped 8; count of bases not matched to a gene: 15. The CDR3 protein is CASSPVIGGVGYEQFF. Written as DNA, the CDR3 is TGTGCCAGCAGCCCAGTCATCGGGGGGGTTGGCTATGAGCAGTTCTTC.

This clonotype showed up many times. The CDR3 sequence is CSASQGVGYGYTF. In DNA, the CDR3 is TGCAGTGCTAGTCAGGGGGTCGGCTATGGCTACACCTTC. This chain connects TRBV20-1 to TRBJ1-2, with 7 bases fitting TRBD1. The CDR3 is made up of 13 amino acids. V trimming: 3 bases; J trimming: 4 bases; junction bases outside the gene matches: 5. Looked up from germline, CDR1 is DFQATT and CDR2 is SNEGSKA (reference sequence).

This clonotype has ten or more counts. This chain links TRBV19 with TRBJ1-2; no firm D call. From germline, CDR1 is LNHDA and CDR2 SQIVND (reference sequence). With 3 bases removed from V and 2 bases from J, the gap between germline ends came to 13 bases. The CDR3 consists of 15 residues. CDR3 protein: CASSILTAANYGYTF. In nucleotides, the CDR3 is TGTGCCAGTAGTATCCTGACGGCCGCCAACTATGGCTACACCTTC. The full variable domain, in which reference TRBV19 and TRBJ1-2 provide the parts outside the CDR3, is DGGITQSPKYLFRKEGQNVTLSCEQNLNHDAMYWYRQDPGQGLRLIYYSQIVNDFQKGDIAEGYSVSREKKESFPLTVTSAQKNPTAFYLCASSILTAANYGYTFGSGTRLTVV.

CDR3 sequence: CASSPGTGTYEQYF. CDR3 coding DNA: TGTGCCAGCTCACCCGGGACAGGGACTTACGAGCAGTACTTC. V gene TRBV18 combines with J gene TRBJ2-7; 9 bases align to TRBD1. The CDR3 contains 14 residues. The V gene end was trimmed by 3 bases and the J gene end by 4 bases; junction bases not matched to a gene: 4. Germline V gene data show CDR1 as KGHSH and CDR2 as LQKENI. Variable domain in full (rest from reference TRBV18 and TRBJ2-7): NAGVMQNPRHLVRRRGQEARLRCSPMKGHSHVYWYRQLPEEGLKFMVYLQKENIIDESGMPKERFSAEFPKEGPSILRIQQVVRGDSAAYFCASSPGTGTYEQYFGPGTRLTVT.

There are a few counts of this clonotype. The chain uses TRBV7-2 and TRBJ1-1; possibly TRBD1 for D (5 bases). The CDR3 spans 15 residues. Trimming cost V 5 bases and J 4 bases, with 17 bases left between them. CDR1 and CDR2 (germline): SGHTA, FQGNSA. The CDR3, as DNA: TGTGCCAGCAGCCTCCAACGTGCGGGGGGCACTGAAGCTTTCTTT. This gives the protein CASSLQRAGGTEAFF.

This clonotype was counted ten times or more. V usage is TRBV7-9 and J usage is TRBJ2-7, with 8 bases matching TRBD1. The CDR3 has 16 amino acids. CDR1 is SEHNR and CDR2 is FQNEAQ in the germline V gene (reference sequence). Losses at the gene ends were 1 base for V and 0 bases for J; bases not matched to a gene: 5. Written as DNA, the CDR3 is TGTGCCAGCAGCTTAGTAACAGGGGGTTCCTCCTACGAGCAGTACTTC. Its translation is CASSLVTGGSSYEQYF.

The sample holds many counts of this clonotype. The chain joins TRBV7-7 to TRBJ2-2; 8 bases are shared with TRBD1. Germline CDR1 reads SSHAT; CDR2 reads FNYEAQ (reference sequence). The CDR3 totals 18 residues. The junction had 10 bases not matched to a gene; V was cut back by 2 bases and J by 2 bases. CDR3 region: CASSLNPRQGPNTGELFF. CDR3 nucleotide sequence: TGTGCCAGCAGCTTAAACCCCCGACAGGGGCCAAACACCGGGGAGCTGTTTTTT.

This clonotype has a single count. This sequence may be a read error, since a much larger clone differs from it by one base. The chain couples TRBV4-2 to TRBJ1-2; D remains ambiguous. CDR3 size: 15 residues. Germline V gene data show CDR1 as LGHNA and CDR2 as YNFKEQ. The CDR3 DNA reads as TGTGTCAGCAGCCAAGATCGGCACGGAAACTATGGCTACACCTTC. It translates to CVSSQDRHGNYGYTF.

This clonotype came up many times. The chain is built from TRBV19 and TRBJ1-1, with D hard to call. The CDR3 is 17 amino acids. Looked up from germline, CDR1 is LNHDA and CDR2 is SQIVND (reference sequence). Trimming cost V 3 bases and J 6 bases, with 23 bases left between them. CDR3 residues: CASSIFRWEEEYAEAFF. The CDR3 region has the DNA TGTGCCAGTAGTATCTTCCGATGGGAGGAGGAATACGCTGAAGCTTTCTTT. Based on the CDR3 plus reference TRBV19 and TRBJ1-1, the full variable domain is DGGITQSPKYLFRKEGQNVTLSCEQNLNHDAMYWYRQDPGQGLRLIYYSQIVNDFQKGDIAEGYSVSREKKESFPLTVTSAQKNPTAFYLCASSIFRWEEEYAEAFFGQGTRLTVV.